The 30 T cell receptor beta chains in this list originate from one sample, sequenced in a study of cytomegalovirus exposure and HLA in healthy donors. TCRdb keeps only in-frame clones here, not all; method: immunoSEQ multiplex PCR. The repertoire holds tens of thousands of clones, with over 90% as singletons. The sequencing sample was made of PBMCs. Receptor source: a woman aged 18 to 35 in good health and CMV-seronegative.

The chain carries TRBV30 and TRBJ1-4; no clear D. The CDR3 covers 11 residues. V was clipped by 6 bases and J by 4 bases, with 6 bases between them. Germline lookup yields CDR1 GTSNPN and CDR2 SVGIG (reference sequence). The CDR3 DNA is TGTGCCTGTCGGGATAATGAAAAACTGTTTTTT. This encodes CACRDNEKLFF.

J is TRBJ1-2 and V is TRBV13; a possible D gene is TRBD1 (5 bases). This CDR3 spans 13 amino acids. The ends were cut back, 5 bases at V and 6 bases at J, with 13 bases in the middle. The germline gives CDR1 PRHDT, CDR2 FYEKMQ (reference sequence). The CDR3, as DNA: TGTGCCAGCAGCCCCCGACAGTTAGATGGCTACACCTTC. This codes for CASSPRQLDGYTF. Combining the CDR3 with reference TRBV13 and TRBJ1-2 gives the whole variable domain AAGVIQSPRHLIKEKRETATLKCYPIPRHDTVYWYQQGPGQDPQFLISFYEKMQSDKGSIPDRFSAQQFSDYHSELNMSSLELGDSALYFCASSPRQLDGYTFGSGTRLTVV.

The genes are TRBV6-1 and TRBJ1-2; tentative D call: TRBD1 (5 bases). CDR1 is MNHNS, CDR2 SASEGT, per germline. The CDR3 is 14 residues long. Trimming took off 6 bases at V and 6 bases at J, with 17 bases between the two ends. CDR3 bases: TGTGCCAGCAGAGGGCCAAGGGGTTTTCATGGCTACACCTTC. This gives the protein CASRGPRGFHGYTF.

The V call is TRBV28, the J call TRBJ2-6, with 7 bases fitting TRBD2. Germline CDR1 is MDHEN and CDR2 is SYDVKM. The CDR3 length is 15 residues. With V trimmed by 6 bases and J by 2 bases, 4 bases remained unmatched. In nucleotides, the CDR3 is TGTGCCAGCAGCCCAACTAGCGCTGGGGCCAACGTCCTGACTTTC. Its protein is CASSPTSAGANVLTF.

The chain recombines TRBV29-1 with TRBJ2-1; TRBD2 aligns across 10 bases. This CDR3 spans 13 amino acids. CDR1 SQVTM and CDR2 ANQGSEA come from the germline V gene. V was pared by 7 bases and J by 5 bases, with 5 bases of the junction left unmatched. This CDR3 reads CSAPSGSDNEQFF. The DNA of the CDR3 is TGCAGCGCCCCTAGCGGGAGTGACAATGAGCAGTTCTTC.

This chain connects TRBV6-6 to TRBJ1-3; 10 bases line up with TRBD1. After removal of 6 bases from V and 4 bases from J, the junction contained 3 bases not matched to a gene. The length of the CDR3 is 14 residues. Germline V CDR1 and CDR2: MNHNY, SVGAGI (reference sequence). CDR3 loop: CASSGQGGGNTIYF. In DNA form, the CDR3 reads TGTGCCAGCAGCGGACAGGGGGGAGGAAACACCATATATTTT.

The J gene is TRBJ2-7, the V gene TRBV19; possible D gene TRBD1, 5 bases. Trimming left V 1 base short and J 3 bases short, with 10 bases between. The germline V gene has CDR1 LNHDA and CDR2 SQIVND (reference sequence). The CDR3 is 14 residues long. CDR3 loop: CASSIAPGNYEQYF. The CDR3 DNA reads TGTGCCAGTAGTATAGCGCCAGGGAACTACGAGCAGTACTTC.

The CDR3 region is CASGTGTGVSGELFF. The CDR3 coding sequence is TGTGCTAGTGGTACCGGGACAGGGGTATCCGGGGAGCTGTTTTTT. This sequence joins TRBV12-5 and TRBJ2-2, with 10 bases matching TRBD1. Germline trimming cut 5 bases from V and 6 bases from J; bases unmatched to any gene: 6. The CDR3 covers 15 residues. The V gene's germline CDR1 is LGHNT and CDR2 FRNRAP.

The chain's CDR3 is CASSLATEAFF. DNA for the CDR3: TGTGCCAGCAGCTTGGCCACTGAAGCTTTCTTT. The gene calls are TRBV7-9 and TRBJ1-1; no clear D. The CDR3 runs 11 residues. V lost 3 bases, J lost 4 bases, and 3 bases lay in between. Germline V gene data show CDR1 as SEHNR and CDR2 as FQNEAQ (reference sequence).

J is TRBJ2-5 and V is TRBV5-1, with 11 bases matching TRBD1. Germline CDR1 SGHRS, CDR2 YFSETQ. This CDR3 comprises 15 residues. With V trimmed by 2 bases and J by 5 bases, 5 bases remained unmatched. CDR3 region: CASSFGGTGGETQYF. The CDR3 coding sequence is TGCGCCAGCAGCTTTGGTGGGACAGGGGGGGAGACCCAGTACTTC.

The chain has TRBV6-6 and TRBJ1-5; D not certain. V dropped 6 bases and J dropped 2 bases, with 17 bases sitting between them. CDR1 MNHNY and CDR2 SVGAGI come from the germline V gene (reference sequence). This CDR3 region has 16 residues. CDR3 region: CASSPTRSQGNQPQHF. The CDR3 nucleotides are TGTGCCAGCAGCCCAACCAGGTCGCAGGGCAATCAGCCCCAGCATTTT.

The V and J genes are TRBV7-2 and TRBJ2-3, with TRBD1 identical over 7 bases. The CDR3 covers 14 residues. V shed 4 bases, J shed 4 bases, and the junction held 5 bases outside the gene matches. CDR1 is SGHTA, CDR2 FQGNSA, per germline. CDR3 coding DNA: TGTGCCAGCAGCTACCTGACAGGGTCAGATACGCAGTATTTT. Translated: CASSYLTGSDTQYF.

The chain couples TRBV4-3 to TRBJ2-3, with 9 bases fitting TRBD2. This CDR3 comprises 16 residues. Trimming cost V 0 bases and J 7 bases; bases outside gene matches: 8. Looked up from germline, CDR1 is LGHNA and CDR2 is YSLEER. The CDR3 reads CASSQESSGRPNTQYF. CDR3 DNA sequence: TGCGCCAGCAGCCAAGAGTCCAGCGGGAGGCCAAATACGCAGTATTTT.

The chain employs TRBV27 and TRBJ2-2, with 9 positions matching TRBD2. The V gene end was trimmed by 11 bases and the J gene end by 2 bases; junction bases not matched to a gene: 12. The CDR3 extends over 16 amino acids. Germline CDR1 MNHEY, CDR2 SMNVEV (reference sequence). This chain's CDR3 is CARRGGGNSNTGELFF. The CDR3 DNA is TGTGCCCGCCGCGGGGGGGGGAATTCAAACACCGGGGAGCTGTTTTTT.

This sequence joins TRBV4-2 and TRBJ1-1; 7 nucleotides match TRBD1. The V gene's germline CDR1 is LGHNA and CDR2 YNFKEQ. With 7 bases clipped from V and 3 bases from J, the junction kept 11 bases outside the gene matches. This CDR3 is 15 amino acids long. DNA for the CDR3: TGTGCCAGCACCCCCGATGACAGGGCCCACACTGAAGCTTTCTTT. Translated: CASTPDDRAHTEAFF.

The chain links TRBV6-1 to TRBJ1-4; TRBD1 agrees at 7 bases. The V gene's germline CDR1 is MNHNS and CDR2 SASEGT. The CDR3 runs to 15 residues. The V segment lost 7 bases and the J segment 1 base; nucleotides outside the gene matches: 6. The chain's CDR3 is CASTAQGLTNEKLFF. The CDR3 bases are TGTGCCAGCACCGCACAGGGGCTAACTAATGAAAAACTGTTTTTT.

The chain is built from TRBV11-1 and TRBJ2-2; the D is unclear. Looked up from germline, CDR1 is SGHAT and CDR2 is FQDESV (reference sequence). This CDR3 is 11 amino acids long. V lost 3 bases, J lost 10 bases, and 6 bases lay in between. CDR3 sequence reads: CASSLAQELFF. The CDR3 DNA is TGTGCCAGCAGCTTGGCTCAGGAGCTGTTTTTT.

The V and J genes are TRBV7-8 and TRBJ1-4; a possible D gene is TRBD1 (6 bases). Per germline, CDR1 SGHVS and CDR2 FQNEAQ. Trimming removed 10 bases from V and 3 bases from J, with 15 bases in between. The CDR3 runs 14 residues. The CDR3 coding sequence is TGTGCCACCACACAGGGCGGAGCTAATGAAAAACTGTTTTTT. This translates into CATTQGGANEKLFF.

The chain couples TRBV6-1 to TRBJ1-1, with TRBD1 as a possible D gene (6 bases). The CDR3 runs to 14 residues. V lost 1 base, J lost 11 bases, and 17 bases lay in between. The germline gives CDR1 MNHNS, CDR2 SASEGT. The DNA of the CDR3 is TGTGCCAGCAGTGAAGTCAGTGGCAGGGGAGTGGCTTTCTTT. It is translated as CASSEVSGRGVAFF.

The V gene is TRBV7-3, the J gene TRBJ2-2; D may be TRBD2 (5 bases). CDR1 and CDR2 from the germline V gene are SGHTA and FQGTGA. This CDR3 is 12 amino acids long. With 5 bases removed from V and 8 bases from J, the gap between germline ends came to 9 bases. The CDR3, as DNA: TGTGCCAGCAGCCCGGGAACGGGGGAGCTGTTTTTT. It translates to CASSPGTGELFF.

The J gene is TRBJ1-1, the V gene TRBV29-1; TRBD1 aligns across 10 bases. V shed 5 bases, J shed 5 bases, and the junction held 2 bases outside the gene matches. From germline, CDR1 is SQVTM and CDR2 ANQGSEA. The CDR3 is 12 residues long. CDR3 nucleotides: TGCAGCGTTAGGACAGGGGGAACTGAAGCTTTCTTT. Translating gives CSVRTGGTEAFF.

The V gene is TRBV2, the J gene TRBJ2-1; TRBD2 is a possible D gene (5 bases). Trimming stripped 5 bases from V and 8 bases from J, with 10 bases between. CDR1 and CDR2 (germline): SNHLY, FYNNEI. This CDR3 contains 12 residues. The CDR3 protein is CASSYILDEQFF. The CDR3 DNA is TGTGCCAGCAGTTACATACTAGATGAGCAGTTCTTC.

The chain has TRBV10-1 and TRBJ2-2; 7 bases align to TRBD2. The V segment lost 2 bases and the J segment 7 bases; nucleotides outside the gene matches: 4. CDR1 is WNHNN, CDR2 SYGVQD, per germline (reference sequence). The CDR3 contains 14 residues. The chain's CDR3 is CASSEREESGELFF. CDR3 sequence (DNA): TGCGCCAGCAGTGAGCGGGAGGAGAGCGGGGAGCTGTTTTTT.

This clone was counted only a few times. The chain has TRBV5-1 and TRBJ2-5; 15 bases map to TRBD2. The ends lost 3 bases at V and 4 bases at J; junction bases unmatched: 4. Germline CDR1 reads SGHRS; CDR2 reads YFSETQ. The length of the CDR3 is 16 residues. This CDR3 is CASSSGLAGGLETQYF. In DNA, the CDR3 is TGCGCCAGCAGCTCGGGACTAGCGGGGGGACTAGAGACCCAGTACTTC. The whole variable domain, remainder taken from reference TRBV5-1 and TRBJ2-5, is KAGVTQTPRYLIKTRGQQVTLSCSPISGHRSVSWYQQTPGQGLQFLFEYFSETQRNKGNFPGRFSGRQFSNSRSEMNVSTLELGDSALYLCASSSGLAGGLETQYFGPGTRLLVL.

The rearrangement joins TRBV4-3 to TRBJ2-3; 9 bases are shared with TRBD2. This CDR3 is 16 amino acids long. Trimming removed 1 base from V and 5 bases from J; junction bases left unmatched: 7. Per germline, CDR1 LGHNA and CDR2 YSLEER. CDR3 sequence reads: CASSQAGGRAGDTQYF. CDR3 in DNA: TGCGCCAGCAGCCAAGCGGGCGGGAGGGCCGGAGATACGCAGTATTTT.

CDR3 DNA: TGTGCCAGCAGCTTAGGGACCCTAGCGGGGGGGCCATATGAGCAGTTCTTC. Translated: CASSLGTLAGGPYEQFF. The genes are TRBV7-8 and TRBJ2-1; 12 bases agree with TRBD2. This CDR3 is 17 amino acids long. After removal of 1 base from V and 8 bases from J, the junction contained 9 bases not matched to a gene. Germline-derived CDR1 and CDR2 are SGHVS and FQNEAQ.

The chain recombines TRBV7-9 with TRBJ1-1, with D unresolved. The germline V gene encodes CDR1 SEHNR and CDR2 FQNEAQ (reference sequence). This CDR3 contains 13 residues. Trimming pared 5 bases from V and 1 base from J, leaving 8 bases between. CDR3 sequence reads: CASSRHENTEAFF. CDR3 in DNA: TGTGCCAGCAGCCGACATGAGAACACTGAAGCTTTCTTT.

This CDR3 is CASPIGGGFANEQFF. Written as DNA, the CDR3 is TGTGCCAGCCCAATCGGAGGGGGCTTCGCCAATGAGCAGTTCTTC. This chain uses TRBV27 with TRBJ2-1; a possible D gene is TRBD1 (7 bases). The CDR3 spans 15 residues. CDR1 is MNHEY, CDR2 SMNVEV, per germline (reference sequence). Trimming cost V 8 bases and J 6 bases, with 20 bases left between them.

The chain combines TRBV7-8 with TRBJ2-5; possibly TRBD2 for D (7 bases). Germline V gene sequence: CDR1 SGHVS, CDR2 FQNEAQ. This CDR3 is 15 amino acids long. V lost 2 bases to trimming and J lost 2 bases, with 12 bases between them. The CDR3 here is CASSLRRGPQETQYF. The CDR3 region has the DNA TGTGCCAGCAGCTTACGGCGGGGGCCACAAGAGACCCAGTACTTC.

This clone was observed once. The genes are TRBV2 and TRBJ1-2; 8 bases map to TRBD1. Germline CDR1 reads SNHLY; CDR2 reads FYNNEI. The CDR3 totals 13 residues. V shed 5 bases, J shed 8 bases, and the junction held 7 bases outside the gene matches. As DNA, the CDR3 is TGTGCCAGCAGTCGAGAGACAGGGGCCGGCTACACCTTC. It encodes CASSRETGAGYTF.